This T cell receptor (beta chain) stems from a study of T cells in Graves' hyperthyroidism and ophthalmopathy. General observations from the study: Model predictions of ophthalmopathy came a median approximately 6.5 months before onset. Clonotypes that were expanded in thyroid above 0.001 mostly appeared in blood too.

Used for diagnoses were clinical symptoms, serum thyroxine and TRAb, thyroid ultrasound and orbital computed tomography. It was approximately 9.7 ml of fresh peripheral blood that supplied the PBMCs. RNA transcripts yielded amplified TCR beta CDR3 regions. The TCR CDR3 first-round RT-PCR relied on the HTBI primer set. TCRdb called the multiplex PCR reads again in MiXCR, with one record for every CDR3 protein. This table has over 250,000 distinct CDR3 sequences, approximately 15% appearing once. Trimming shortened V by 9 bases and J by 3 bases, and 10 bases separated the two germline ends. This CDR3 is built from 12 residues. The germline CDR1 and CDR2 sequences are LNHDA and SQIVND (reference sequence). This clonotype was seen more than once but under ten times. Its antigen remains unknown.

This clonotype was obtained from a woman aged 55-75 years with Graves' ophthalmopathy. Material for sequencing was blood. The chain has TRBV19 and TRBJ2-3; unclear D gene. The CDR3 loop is CASVDRTDTQYF. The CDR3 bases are TGTGCCAGCGTTGATAGGACAGATACGCAGTATTTT.